This T cell receptor beta chain was sequenced in a study of blood T cell repertoires in COVID-19. Study in general: The origin of the acute and convalescent COVID-19 samples was the United States, Italy and Spain. T cells, B-cell-depleted T cells, or PBMCs supplied cDNA or gDNA.

The repertoire was sequenced with immunoSEQ multiplex PCR; TCRdb's copy has only in-frame clones and lacks some. Seen here are roughly 280,000 clones, about 88% observed once, and the top ten hold 3%. Everyone who took part was about 18 to 89 years old, and they came from 20 to 25 US areas. The CDR3 extends over 16 amino acids. V was cut by 1 base and J by 2 bases, with 11 bases left in between. Germline CDR1 SGHTA, CDR2 FQGTGA. V is TRBV7-3 and J is TRBJ2-2; no clear D. This sequence was found in a woman aged 45 to 65 who had recovered from COVID-19. The sequenced material came from PBMCs or T cells enriched from blood (not recorded which). For the CDR3, the DNA is TGTGCCAGCAGCTTAAATAGTTACAGCAACACCGGGGAGCTGTTTTTT. It codes for CASSLNSYSNTGELFF.